Listed below are T cell receptor beta chains from one sample, sequenced in a study of cytomegalovirus exposure and HLA in healthy donors. Using immunoSEQ multiplex PCR, the repertoire was profiled, and TCRdb retains in-frame clones only, with some absent. The repertoire has approximately 200,000 clones, more than 65% of them found once; the top ten carry approximately 3.1%. The sample comprised PBMCs. These TCRs come from a woman between 25 and 40 years old in good health and CMV-seropositive. Each CDR3 is given with its conserved first and last residue. D genes are given only for firm matches. Only some rows state a clone size, as once, few, many or a class for expanded clones.

cdr3_nt | cdr3_aa | clone_size | v_call | d_call | j_call
TGTGCCAGTAGTATCGGGGGGAGCTCCTACGAGCAGTACTTC | CASSIGGSSYEQYF | . | TRBV19 | TRBD2 | TRBJ2-7
TGTGCCAGCAGTGTTCCGGGACTAGCGGTCTCCTACAATGAGCAGTTCTTC | CASSVPGLAVSYNEQFF | once | TRBV28 | TRBD2 | TRBJ2-1
TGTGCCAGCAGCTTCACGGACAGGGGGCCTCTCGAGCAGTACTTC | CASSFTDRGPLEQYF | . | TRBV7-9 | TRBD1 | TRBJ2-7
TGTGCCAGCAGTTTATACGCCATAATCGTGACAGGAGATACGCAGTATTTT | CASSLYAIIVTGDTQYF | few | TRBV28 | . | TRBJ2-3
TGTGCCAGCGGGGCTAGCGGTACTGATGAGCAGTTCTTC | CASGASGTDEQFF | . | TRBV5-4 | TRBD2 | TRBJ2-1
TGTGCCAGCAGCCCCCGACAGGGGGCCTATGGCTACACCTTC | CASSPRQGAYGYTF | once | TRBV7-9 | TRBD1 | TRBJ1-2
TGTGCCAGCAGTTTGGTATGGCTGGAAGCTTTCTTT | CASSLVWLEAFF | . | TRBV28 | . | TRBJ1-1
TGTGCCAGCAGCCTTAGCGGACCCACAGATACGCAGTATTTT | CASSLSGPTDTQYF | . | TRBV4-2 | . | TRBJ2-3
TGTGCCAGTAGTATGGGACAGGGGTACGAGCAGTACTTC | CASSMGQGYEQYF | . | TRBV19 | TRBD1 | TRBJ2-7
TGTGCCAGCACTCCCGGAGGGACCGGGGAGCTGTTTTTT | CASTPGGTGELFF | . | TRBV6-5 | . | TRBJ2-2
TGTGCCAGCAGTGAAGGGGCCACCTATAATTCACCCCTCCACTTT | CASSEGATYNSPLHF | . | TRBV25-1 | . | TRBJ1-6
TGTGCCAGCAGTTTGGGACAGAGCCCTAACTATGGCTACACCTTC | CASSLGQSPNYGYTF | . | TRBV7-9 | TRBD1 | TRBJ1-2